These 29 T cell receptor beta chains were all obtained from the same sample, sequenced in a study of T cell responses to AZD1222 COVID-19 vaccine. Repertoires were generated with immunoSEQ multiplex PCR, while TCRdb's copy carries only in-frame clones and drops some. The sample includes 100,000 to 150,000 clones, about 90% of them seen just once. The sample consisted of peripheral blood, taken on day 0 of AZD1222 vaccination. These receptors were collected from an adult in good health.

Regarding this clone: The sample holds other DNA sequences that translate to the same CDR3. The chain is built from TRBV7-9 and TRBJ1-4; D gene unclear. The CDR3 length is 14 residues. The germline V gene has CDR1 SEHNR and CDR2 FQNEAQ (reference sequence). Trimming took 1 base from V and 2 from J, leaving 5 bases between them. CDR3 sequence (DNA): TGTGCCAGCAGCTTAGGAGGGACTAATGAAAAACTGTTTTTT. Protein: CASSLGGTNEKLFF.

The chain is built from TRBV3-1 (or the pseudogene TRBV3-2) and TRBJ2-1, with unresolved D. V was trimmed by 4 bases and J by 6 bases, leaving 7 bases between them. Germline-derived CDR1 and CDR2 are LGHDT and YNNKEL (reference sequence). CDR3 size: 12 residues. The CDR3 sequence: CASSLPFNEQFF. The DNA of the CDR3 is TGTGCCAGCAGCCTGCCCTTCAATGAGCAGTTCTTC.

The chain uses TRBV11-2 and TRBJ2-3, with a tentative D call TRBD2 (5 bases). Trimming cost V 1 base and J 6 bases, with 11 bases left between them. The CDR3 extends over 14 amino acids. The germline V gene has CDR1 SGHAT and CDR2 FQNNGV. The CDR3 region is CASSLVHEGDTQYF. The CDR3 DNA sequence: TGTGCCAGCAGCTTAGTACATGAGGGCGATACGCAGTATTTT.

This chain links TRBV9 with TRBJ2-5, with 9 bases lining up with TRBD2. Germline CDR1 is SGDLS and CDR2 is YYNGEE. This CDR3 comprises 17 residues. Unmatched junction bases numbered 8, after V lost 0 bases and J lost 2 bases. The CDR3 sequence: CASSVGPAGGGQETQYF. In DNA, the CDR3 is TGTGCCAGCAGCGTAGGTCCAGCGGGGGGTGGGCAAGAGACCCAGTACTTC.

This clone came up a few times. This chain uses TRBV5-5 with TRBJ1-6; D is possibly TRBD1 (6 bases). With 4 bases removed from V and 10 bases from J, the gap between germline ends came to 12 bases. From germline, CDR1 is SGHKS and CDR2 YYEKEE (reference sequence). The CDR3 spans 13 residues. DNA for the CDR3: TGTGCCAGCAGCCCCCTCAGGGGCTCACCCCTCCACTTT. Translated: CASSPLRGSPLHF.

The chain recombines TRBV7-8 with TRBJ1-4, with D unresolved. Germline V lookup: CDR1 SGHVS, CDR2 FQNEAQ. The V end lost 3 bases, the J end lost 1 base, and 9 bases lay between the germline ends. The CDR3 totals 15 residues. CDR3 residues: CASSFLTETNEKLFF. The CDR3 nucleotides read TGTGCCAGCAGCTTTCTAACCGAAACTAATGAAAAACTGTTTTTT.

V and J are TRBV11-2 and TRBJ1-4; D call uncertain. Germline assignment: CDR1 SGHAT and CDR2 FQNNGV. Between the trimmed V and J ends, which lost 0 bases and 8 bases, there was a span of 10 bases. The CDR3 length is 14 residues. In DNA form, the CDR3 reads TGTGCCAGCAGCTTAGATTATTCCGGAGAAAAACTGTTTTTT. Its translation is CASSLDYSGEKLFF.

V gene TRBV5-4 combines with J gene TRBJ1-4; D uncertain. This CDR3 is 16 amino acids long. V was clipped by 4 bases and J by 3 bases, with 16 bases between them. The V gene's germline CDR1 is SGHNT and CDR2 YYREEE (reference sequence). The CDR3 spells CASSARTTHPNEKLFF. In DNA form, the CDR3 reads TGTGCCAGCAGCGCGCGGACCACCCATCCTAATGAAAAACTGTTTTTT.

The CDR3 here is CASSQPGRSLHYEQYF. CDR3 DNA sequence: TGCGCCAGCAGCCAACCTGGACGGAGTCTCCACTACGAGCAGTACTTC. The gene calls are TRBV4-1 and TRBJ2-7; D not resolved. The germline V and J ends were trimmed by 2 bases and 3 bases, with 17 bases remaining between them. Germline lookup yields CDR1 MGHRA and CDR2 YSYEKL. The CDR3 consists of 16 residues.

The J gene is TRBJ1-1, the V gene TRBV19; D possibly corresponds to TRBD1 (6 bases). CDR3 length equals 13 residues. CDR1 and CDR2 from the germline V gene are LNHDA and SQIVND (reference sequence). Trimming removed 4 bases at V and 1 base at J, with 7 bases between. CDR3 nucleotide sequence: TGTGCCAGTAGTAGAGGGGGGAACACTGAAGCTTTCTTT. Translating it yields CASSRGGNTEAFF. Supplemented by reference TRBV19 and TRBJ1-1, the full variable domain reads DGGITQSPKYLFRKEGQNVTLSCEQNLNHDAMYWYRQDPGQGLRLIYYSQIVNDFQKGDIAEGYSVSREKKESFPLTVTSAQKNPTAFYLCASSRGGNTEAFFGQGTRLTVV.

The CDR3 nucleotides are TGCGCCAGCAGCTTGTCAACCGATGAAAAACTGTTTTTT. Protein: CASSLSTDEKLFF. The rearrangement links TRBV5-1 to TRBJ1-4; D is uncertain. The CDR3 loop spans 13 amino acids. Germline CDR1 and CDR2: SGHRS and YFSETQ. Trimming took off 1 base at V and 6 bases at J, with 7 bases between the two ends.

For the CDR3, the DNA is TGTGCCAGCAGCATGCGGACTAGCGGCACAGATACGCAGTATTTT. Its protein product is CASSMRTSGTDTQYF. The rearrangement links TRBV7-2 to TRBJ2-3, with 9 positions matching TRBD2. V dropped 5 bases and J dropped 1; count of bases not matched to a gene: 4. Germline V gene data show CDR1 as SGHTA and CDR2 as FQGNSA. This CDR3 spans 15 amino acids.

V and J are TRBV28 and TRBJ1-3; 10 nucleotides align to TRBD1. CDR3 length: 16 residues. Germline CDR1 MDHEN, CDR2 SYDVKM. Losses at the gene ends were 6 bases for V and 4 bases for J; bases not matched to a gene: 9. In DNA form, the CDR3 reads TGTGCCAGCAGCTACTCGGACAGGGGGGCAGGAAACACCATATATTTT. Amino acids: CASSYSDRGAGNTIYF.

The CDR3 region has the DNA TGCAGTGCTAGTAGGGCGGAAACTAACTATGGCTACACCTTC. Protein: CSASRAETNYGYTF. The chain has TRBV20-1 and TRBJ1-2; D call uncertain. CDR3 length: 14 residues. CDR1 and CDR2 (germline): DFQATT, SNEGSKA (reference sequence). Between the trimmed V and J ends, which lost 3 bases and 0 bases, there was a span of 11 bases.

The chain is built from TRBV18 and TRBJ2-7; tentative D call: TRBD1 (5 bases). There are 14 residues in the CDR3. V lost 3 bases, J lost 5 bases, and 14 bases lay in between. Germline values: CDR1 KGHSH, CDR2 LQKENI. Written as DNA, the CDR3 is TGTGCCAGCTCACCGGACACTATTTCCGACGAGCAGTACTTC. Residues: CASSPDTISDEQYF.

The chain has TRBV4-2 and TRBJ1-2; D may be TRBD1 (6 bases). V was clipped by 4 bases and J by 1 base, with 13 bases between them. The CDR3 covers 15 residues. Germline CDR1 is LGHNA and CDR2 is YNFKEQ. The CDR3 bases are TGTGCCAGCAGCCCCGGGACAAATGATAACTATGGCTACACCTTC. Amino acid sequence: CASSPGTNDNYGYTF.

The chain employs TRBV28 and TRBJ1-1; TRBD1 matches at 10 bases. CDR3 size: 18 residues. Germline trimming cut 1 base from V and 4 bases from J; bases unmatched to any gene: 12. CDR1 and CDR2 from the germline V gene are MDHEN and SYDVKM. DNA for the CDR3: TGTGCCAGCAGTTTATACTTTGCTCTCCGGGACAGGGGCACTGAAGCTTTCTTT. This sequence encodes CASSLYFALRDRGTEAFF.

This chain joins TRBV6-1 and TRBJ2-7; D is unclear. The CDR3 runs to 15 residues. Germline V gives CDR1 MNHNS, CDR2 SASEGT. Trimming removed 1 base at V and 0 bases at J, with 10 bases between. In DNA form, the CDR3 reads TGTGCCAGCAGTGAAGTGGCAGAAAGCTCCTACGAGCAGTACTTC. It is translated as CASSEVAESSYEQYF.

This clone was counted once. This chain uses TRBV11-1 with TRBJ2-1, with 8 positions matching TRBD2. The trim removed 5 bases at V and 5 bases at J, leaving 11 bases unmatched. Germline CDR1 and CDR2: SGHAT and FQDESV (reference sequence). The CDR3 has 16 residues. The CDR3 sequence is CASSTSPGLEHNEQFF. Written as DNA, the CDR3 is TGTGCCAGCAGCACCTCTCCGGGACTAGAGCACAATGAGCAGTTCTTC.

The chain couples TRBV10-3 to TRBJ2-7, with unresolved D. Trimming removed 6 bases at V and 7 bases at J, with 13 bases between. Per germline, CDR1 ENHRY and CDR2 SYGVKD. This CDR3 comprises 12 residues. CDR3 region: CAISQMIREQYF. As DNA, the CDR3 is TGTGCCATCAGCCAGATGATAAGGGAGCAGTACTTC.

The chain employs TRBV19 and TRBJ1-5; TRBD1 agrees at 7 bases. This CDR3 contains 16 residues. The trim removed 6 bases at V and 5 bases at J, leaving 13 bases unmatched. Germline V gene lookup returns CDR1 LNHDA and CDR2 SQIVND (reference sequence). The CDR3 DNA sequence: TGTGCCAGTAGCAAGCTCACGACAGGGACCTATCAGCCCCAGCATTTT. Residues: CASSKLTTGTYQPQHF.

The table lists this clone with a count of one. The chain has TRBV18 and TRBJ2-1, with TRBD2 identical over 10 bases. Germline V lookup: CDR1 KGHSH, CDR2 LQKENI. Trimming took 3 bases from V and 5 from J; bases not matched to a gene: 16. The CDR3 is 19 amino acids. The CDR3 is CASSPFNTLAGVGNNEQFF. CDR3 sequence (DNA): TGTGCCAGCTCACCCTTTAATACGCTAGCGGGAGTTGGTAACAATGAGCAGTTCTTC.

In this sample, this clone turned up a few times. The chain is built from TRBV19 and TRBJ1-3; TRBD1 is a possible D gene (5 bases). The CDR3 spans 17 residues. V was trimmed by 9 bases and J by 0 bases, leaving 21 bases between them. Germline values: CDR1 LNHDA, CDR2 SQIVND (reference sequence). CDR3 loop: CASRGPYPGLSGNTIYF. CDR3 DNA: TGTGCCAGCCGTGGGCCGTACCCGGGGCTCTCTGGAAACACCATATATTTT.

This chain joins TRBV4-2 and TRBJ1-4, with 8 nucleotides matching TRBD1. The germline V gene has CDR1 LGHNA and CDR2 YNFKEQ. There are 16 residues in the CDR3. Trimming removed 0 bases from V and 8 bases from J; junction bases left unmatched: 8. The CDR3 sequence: CASSQDGQGGGEKLFF. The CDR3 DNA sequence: TGTGCCAGCAGCCAAGACGGACAGGGAGGTGGAGAAAAACTGTTTTTT.

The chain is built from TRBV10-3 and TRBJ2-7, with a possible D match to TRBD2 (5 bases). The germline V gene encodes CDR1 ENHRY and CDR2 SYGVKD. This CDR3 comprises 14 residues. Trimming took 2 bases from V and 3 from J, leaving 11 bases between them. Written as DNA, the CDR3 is TGTGCCATCAGTGAGAGTACCGGGGTCTACGAGCAGTACTTC. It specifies CAISESTGVYEQYF.

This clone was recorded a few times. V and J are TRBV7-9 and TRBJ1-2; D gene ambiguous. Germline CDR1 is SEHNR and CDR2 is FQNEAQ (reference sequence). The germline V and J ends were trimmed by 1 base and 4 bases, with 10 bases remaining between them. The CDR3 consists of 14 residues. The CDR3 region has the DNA TGTGCCAGCAGCTTAGAGAGGCTCTCCTATGGCTACACCTTC. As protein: CASSLERLSYGYTF.

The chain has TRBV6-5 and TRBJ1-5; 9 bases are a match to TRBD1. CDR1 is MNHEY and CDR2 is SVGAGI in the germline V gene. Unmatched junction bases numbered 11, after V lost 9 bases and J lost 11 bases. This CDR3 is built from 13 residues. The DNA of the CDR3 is TGTGCCAGTGGGGACAGGGCAGGTAGGACCCAGCATTTT. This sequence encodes CASGDRAGRTQHF.

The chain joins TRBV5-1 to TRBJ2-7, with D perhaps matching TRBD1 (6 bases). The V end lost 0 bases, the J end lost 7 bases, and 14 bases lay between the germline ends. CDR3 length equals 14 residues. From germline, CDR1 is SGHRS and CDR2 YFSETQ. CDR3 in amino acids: CASSLGATGMEQYF. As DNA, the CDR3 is TGCGCCAGCAGCTTGGGGGCCACAGGGATGGAGCAGTACTTC.

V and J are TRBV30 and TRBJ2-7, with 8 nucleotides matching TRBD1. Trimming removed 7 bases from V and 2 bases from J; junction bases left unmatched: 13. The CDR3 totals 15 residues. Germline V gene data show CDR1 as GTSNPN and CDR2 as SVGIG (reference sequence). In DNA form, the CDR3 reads TGTGCCTCCCAGGGGGGCAGGGGGCAAACCTACGAGCAGTACTTC. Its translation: CASQGGRGQTYEQYF.